This entry lists 27 T cell receptor beta chains sequenced from one sample in a study of cytomegalovirus exposure and HLA in healthy donors. In the PCR, 60 Vbeta and 13 Jbeta primers were used. The protocol was immunoSEQ multiplex PCR, while the TCRdb copy is restricted to in-frame clones and leaves out a portion. Seen here are about 130,000 clones, 65% to 80% observed once, and the top ten hold approximately 1.8%. Material for sequencing was PBMCs. The receptor set was obtained from a woman aged 35 to 49 in good health and CMV-seronegative.

The rearrangement uses TRBV10-3 and TRBJ1-2; 9 positions match TRBD1. The CDR3 runs 16 residues. Trimming at V came to 5 bases and at J to 2 bases, leaving 9 bases not matched to a gene. Germline loops: CDR1 ENHRY, CDR2 SYGVKD. The CDR3 here is CAISWGPDRGNYGYTF. CDR3 in DNA: TGTGCCATCAGTTGGGGCCCCGACAGGGGGAACTATGGCTACACCTTC.

V is TRBV6-4 and J is TRBJ2-3; 10 bases map to TRBD2. V trimming: 3 bases; J trimming: 1 base; junction bases outside the gene matches: 1. The CDR3 totals 15 residues. Germline values: CDR1 MRHNA, CDR2 SNTAGT. The CDR3 loop is CASSEAGGRTDTQYF. In DNA, the CDR3 is TGTGCCAGCAGTGAAGCGGGAGGGCGCACAGATACGCAGTATTTT.

The chain is built from TRBV27 and TRBJ2-7; no clear D. The CDR3 runs to 14 residues. Looked up from germline, CDR1 is MNHEY and CDR2 is SMNVEV (reference sequence). Trimming stripped 4 bases from V and 2 bases from J, with 12 bases between. The CDR3 bases are TGTGCCAGCAGTTCCCGCAGCGATACCTACGAGCAGTACTTC. Translation gives CASSSRSDTYEQYF.

This clone was detected only a few times. The genes are TRBV27 and TRBJ2-2; TRBD2 agrees at 7 bases. This CDR3 region has 15 residues. Germline lookup yields CDR1 MNHEY and CDR2 SMNVEV (reference sequence). V shed 4 bases and J 3 bases; nucleotides not matched to a gene: 5. CDR3 region: CASSWGGSDTGELFF. The DNA of the CDR3 is TGTGCCAGCAGTTGGGGGGGTTCGGACACCGGGGAGCTGTTTTTT.

This clone has more than one count but fewer than ten. This sequence joins TRBV7-3 and TRBJ2-3, with TRBD2 matching 8 bases. Germline lookup yields CDR1 SGHTA and CDR2 FQGTGA. This CDR3 comprises 15 residues. The trim removed 5 bases at V and 3 bases at J, leaving 7 bases unmatched. The CDR3 loop is CASSPLAGRTDTQYF. The CDR3 DNA reads as TGTGCCAGCAGCCCCTTAGCGGGACGGACAGATACGCAGTATTTT.

This clone has only a few counts. The V call is TRBV28, the J call TRBJ1-2; weak D call: TRBD1 (6 bases). V was pared by 3 bases and J by 6 bases, with 8 bases between. Germline lookup yields CDR1 MDHEN and CDR2 SYDVKM. This CDR3 region has 12 residues. The CDR3 DNA follows: TGTGCCAGCAGTTTGAACAGGGATGGCTACACCTTC. Protein product: CASSLNRDGYTF.

This clone was seen only once. This chain links TRBV30 with TRBJ2-7; perhaps TRBD2 as D (6 bases). V was cut by 4 bases and J by 0 bases, with 10 bases left in between. This CDR3 contains 13 residues. Germline V CDR1 and CDR2: GTSNPN, SVGIG (reference sequence). The CDR3 sequence is CAWTPGLSYEQYF. The CDR3 nucleotides are TGTGCCTGGACCCCGGGACTCTCCTACGAGCAGTACTTC.

CDR3 nucleotide sequence: TGTGCCAGCAGTCGCCGTCAGATCACAGATACGCAGTATTTT. Translating gives CASSRRQITDTQYF. The chain couples TRBV6-6 to TRBJ2-3; D is unresolved. Trimming left V 5 bases short and J 2 bases short, with 11 bases between. The germline gives CDR1 MNHNY, CDR2 SVGAGI (reference sequence). The CDR3 runs to 14 residues.

This chain connects TRBV6-5 to TRBJ2-1; the D gene is possibly TRBD2 (5 bases). The V gene lost 7 bases and the J gene lost 5 bases, with 15 bases spanning the gap. This CDR3 comprises 14 residues. CDR1 is MNHEY, CDR2 SVGAGI, per germline. The chain's CDR3 is CASKLERNDNEQFF. Written as DNA, the CDR3 is TGTGCCAGCAAGTTGGAGCGGAACGACAATGAGCAGTTCTTC.

The rearrangement joins TRBV30 to TRBJ1-3; D is unclear. The CDR3 loop spans 14 amino acids. V was pared by 2 bases and J by 4 bases, with 12 bases between. CDR1 GTSNPN and CDR2 SVGIG come from the germline V gene (reference sequence). The CDR3 protein is CAWSPGFPGNTIYF. DNA of the CDR3: TGTGCCTGGAGTCCAGGATTTCCAGGAAACACCATATATTTT.

The chain has TRBV18 and TRBJ1-1; no clear D. Germline values: CDR1 KGHSH, CDR2 LQKENI. V shed 3 bases and J shed 3 bases, with 5 bases lying between them. The CDR3 spans 12 residues. CDR3 residues: CASSPRDTEAFF. CDR3 nucleotides: TGTGCCAGCTCACCCCGGGACACTGAAGCTTTCTTT.

This chain uses TRBV19 with TRBJ1-1, with D possibly matching TRBD1 (6 bases). The V end was cut by 3 bases, the J end by 5 bases, with 13 bases between. This CDR3 region has 14 residues. Germline CDR1 and CDR2: LNHDA and SQIVND (reference sequence). The CDR3 loop is CASSMLGGRTEAFF. CDR3 DNA sequence: TGTGCCAGTAGTATGCTAGGGGGTAGAACTGAAGCTTTCTTT.

This clone was seen a handful of times. The chain carries TRBV5-1 and TRBJ2-5; 10 positions match TRBD2. J lost 1 base, V lost 6 bases, and 6 bases had no gene match. The CDR3 is 15 amino acids. From germline, CDR1 is SGHRS and CDR2 YFSETQ. The CDR3 DNA reads TGCGCCAGCACAACGAGCGGGGGGGTCCAAGAGACCCAGTACTTC. This translates into CASTTSGGVQETQYF.

This clone was detected a few times. V gene TRBV7-3 combines with J gene TRBJ2-4; 7 bases map to TRBD2. There are 11 residues in the CDR3. V lost 4 bases to trimming and J lost 12 bases; unmatched junction nucleotides: 3. Germline CDR1 is SGHTA and CDR2 is FQGTGA. For the CDR3, the DNA is TGTGCCAGCAGCTCGGGGGGACGTCAGTACTTC. This encodes CASSSGGRQYF.

The chain combines TRBV5-1 with TRBJ2-7; tentatively, D is TRBD1 (5 bases). There are 13 residues in the CDR3. Germline CDR1 and CDR2: SGHRS and YFSETQ. Between the trimmed V and J ends, which lost 2 bases and 4 bases, there was a span of 10 bases. Written as DNA, the CDR3 is TGCGCCAGCAGCTTCGAGACAGCTTACGAGCAGTACTTC. Translating it yields CASSFETAYEQYF.

J is TRBJ1-1 and V is TRBV5-1; the D gene is possibly TRBD1 (5 bases). The V end lost 0 bases, the J end lost 1 base, and 7 bases lay between the germline ends. Germline assignment: CDR1 SGHRS and CDR2 YFSETQ. This CDR3 has 14 residues. The CDR3 coding sequence is TGCGCCAGCAGCTTGGAAGGACAGAACACTGAAGCTTTCTTT. This translates into CASSLEGQNTEAFF.

This rearrangement joins TRBV27 to TRBJ2-4; the match to TRBD2 covers 7 bases. J was trimmed by 3 bases and V by 6 bases; bases with no gene match: 14. The germline CDR1 and CDR2 sequences are MNHEY and SMNVEV (reference sequence). The CDR3 has 17 amino acids. The CDR3 region is CASSPSWRGRGKNIQYF. In nucleotides, the CDR3 is TGTGCCAGCAGCCCTTCCTGGCGCGGGAGAGGCAAAAACATTCAGTACTTC.

This chain links TRBV28 with TRBJ2-7; 11 bases match TRBD1. CDR3 length: 15 amino acids. CDR1 and CDR2 from the germline V gene are MDHEN and SYDVKM. The junction had 7 bases not matched to a gene; V was cut back by 6 bases and J by 3 bases. The CDR3 bases are TGTGCCAGCAGCCCAAGGGGACAGGGGGTCTACGAGCAGTACTTC. Its protein is CASSPRGQGVYEQYF.

The gene calls are TRBV9 and TRBJ2-1, with 7 bases aligning to TRBD2. This CDR3 is 15 amino acids long. After removal of 0 bases from V and 9 bases from J, the junction contained 9 bases not matched to a gene. CDR1 and CDR2 (germline): SGDLS, YYNGEE. CDR3 sequence (DNA): TGTGCCAGCAGCGTAGAGACTAGCCTGTTGTCTGAGCAGTTCTTC. Translated: CASSVETSLLSEQFF.

Only a few counts were recorded for this clone. The chain uses TRBV5-8 and TRBJ2-7, with 10 bases identical to TRBD1. Germline V gene sequence: CDR1 SGHTS, CDR2 YDEGEE. Trimming removed 4 bases from V and 6 bases from J; junction bases left unmatched: 10. There are 15 residues in the CDR3. The CDR3 bases are TGTGCCAGCAGCCGGCGGGGACAGGGGCTCCCCGAGCAGTACTTC. Its translation is CASSRRGQGLPEQYF.

The V gene is TRBV2, the J gene TRBJ2-5; the match to TRBD1 covers 7 bases. The CDR3 spans 14 residues. From germline, CDR1 is SNHLY and CDR2 FYNNEI. J lost 5 bases, V lost 6 bases, and 9 bases had no gene match. The chain's CDR3 is CASRMGQSWETQYF. The CDR3 DNA reads as TGTGCCAGCAGAATGGGACAGTCTTGGGAGACCCAGTACTTC.

The V and J genes are TRBV4-1 and TRBJ2-2; tentatively, D is TRBD1 (6 bases). V lost 3 bases and J lost 0, with 20 bases in between. The CDR3 length is 19 residues. Germline CDR1 MGHRA, CDR2 YSYEKL. CDR3 region: CASSQASKYRTANTGELFF. The CDR3 DNA sequence: TGCGCCAGCAGCCAGGCCAGTAAGTATAGGACAGCGAACACCGGGGAGCTGTTTTTT.

This clone was recorded only once. V and J are TRBV20-1 and TRBJ1-2; unclear D gene. The germline V gene has CDR1 DFQATT and CDR2 SNEGSKA (reference sequence). The CDR3 is 11 amino acids. Trimming shortened V by 5 bases and J by 1 base, and 5 bases separated the two germline ends. The CDR3 bases are TGCAGTGCTCATCATAACTATGGCTACACCTTC. It yields the protein CSAHHNYGYTF.

The CDR3 DNA reads TGTGCCAGCAGCGGTGGGACAGGGAGATATCAGCCCCAGCATTTT. Protein product: CASSGGTGRYQPQHF. The chain joins TRBV2 to TRBJ1-5, with 9 bases matching TRBD1. CDR1 and CDR2 (germline): SNHLY, FYNNEI. V dropped 6 bases and J dropped 5; count of bases not matched to a gene: 8. The CDR3 spans 15 residues.

This chain connects TRBV6-1 to TRBJ1-6; 9 positions agree with TRBD1. Per germline, CDR1 MNHNS and CDR2 SASEGT. This CDR3 is built from 14 residues. The V and J ends lost 6 bases and 6 bases, in that order; junction bases with no gene match: 3. The CDR3 protein is CASRGGQGNSPLHF. The CDR3, as DNA: TGTGCCAGCAGGGGGGGACAGGGTAATTCACCCCTCCACTTT.

The CDR3 loop reads CASSYGGAIYGYTF. The CDR3 bases are TGTGCCAGCAGTTACGGGGGGGCTATCTATGGCTACACCTTC. The chain has TRBV6-5 and TRBJ1-2; D perhaps matches TRBD1 (6 bases). Germline CDR1 and CDR2: MNHEY and SVGAGI. The CDR3 loop spans 14 amino acids. V dropped 2 bases and J dropped 4 bases, with 11 bases sitting between them.

This clone showed up just a few times. The rearrangement joins TRBV28 to TRBJ2-2; D gene unclear. Germline V gives CDR1 MDHEN, CDR2 SYDVKM. Between the trimmed V and J ends, which lost 6 bases and 4 bases, there was a span of 12 bases. The CDR3 runs 14 residues. CDR3 bases: TGTGCCAGCAGCCAGTCGCTAGGCACCGGGGAGCTGTTTTTT. As protein: CASSQSLGTGELFF.